A selection of T cell receptor beta chains follows, all from one sample in a study of T-cell memory formation after mild COVID-19. Each CDR3 protein gets one entry after TCRdb re-called the 5' RACE reads with MiXCR. The top ten hold 22% of the sample, which has 260,000 or so distinct CDR3 sequences, 16% seen once. Sequencing was performed on PBMCs or a T cell subset sorted from them (not recorded which). These receptors originate from a young man who had mild COVID-19 (a few samples of this study predate the infection). Cell type and time point are not known. The conserved cysteine and the conserved F or W are not part of the CDR3 here. Rows may omit the clone size; those that give it use once, few, many or a size class.

v_gene	j_gene	abundance	CDR3aa
TRBV18	TRBJ2-1	NA	ASSPSAAGYNEQF
TRBV12-3/TRBV12-4	TRBJ2-2	many	ASRGAGELF
TRBV4-2	TRBJ2-3	few	ASSQDEGALYRPDTQY
TRBV5-1	TRBJ2-3	many	ASSQLRAGGSDTQY
TRBV7-2	TRBJ2-5	few	ASRGGGARTQY
TRBV3-1	TRBJ2-3	NA	ASRAGADTQY
TRBV3-1	TRBJ1-1	NA	ASSQHKGTEAF
TRBV5-1	TRBJ2-7	few	ASSWGQGKGSNEQY
TRBV5-1	TRBJ2-1	few	ASSAGQGFNEQF
TRBV12-3/TRBV12-4	TRBJ2-1	NA	ASSLQPGPYNEQF
TRBV12-3/TRBV12-4	TRBJ2-2	few	ASSFQGAGAGELF
TRBV4-3	TRBJ2-2	few	ASSQGVSTNTGELF
TRBV4-2	TRBJ2-2	few	ASSQTGGKNTGELF
TRBV6-4	TRBJ1-2	NA	ASRTGLNYGYT
TRBV6-2/TRBV6-3	TRBJ1-5	NA	ASSFLTGNQPQH
TRBV20-1	TRBJ2-7	NA	SATGTGSSYEQY
TRBV2	TRBJ2-7	few	ASSEWYTRSYEQY
TRBV6-1	TRBJ2-6	few	ASSEAHGTGANVLT
TRBV11-2	TRBJ2-2	NA	ASSLDGVGELF
TRBV5-6	TRBJ1-6	many	ASSKSSASSYNSPLH
TRBV7-9	TRBJ2-1	few	ATTGVGGQF
TRBV20-1	TRBJ1-5	NA	SASDNRVSGDQPQH
TRBV7-6	TRBJ2-3	NA	ASSPGTVTNGDTQY
TRBV4-3	TRBJ2-5	few	ASSQDPSGGYQETQY
TRBV5-4	TRBJ1-2	NA	ASSLDGQLYGYT
TRBV5-1	TRBJ2-7	many	ASSLVGDSYEQY
TRBV5-1	TRBJ1-2	NA	ASRREGLLGYT
TRBV7-2	TRBJ2-1	few	ASSLAVGTYNEQF
TRBV7-9	TRBJ2-2	NA	ASSQRQRGGPGELF
TRBV5-1	TRBJ2-2	NA	ASSLDRETGELF
TRBV20-1	TRBJ2-3	NA	SASGTGAPGGTDTQY
TRBV4-2	TRBJ2-7	NA	ASSQELGPTLGEQY
TRBV7-2	TRBJ2-3	few	ASSSSGASTDTQY
TRBV11-2	TRBJ2-5	NA	ASSPVGRRQETQY
TRBV4-3	TRBJ2-1	NA	ASSQQGDSGRRQF
TRBV6-5	TRBJ2-5	NA	ASSWSQGTQY
TRBV7-3	TRBJ2-5	NA	ASSRGTGGRETQY
TRBV10-3	TRBJ1-3	few	AISETFGENTIY
TRBV10-3	TRBJ2-7	few	AISEQGPYEQY
TRBV7-2	TRBJ1-5	few	ASSLDSKNQPQH
TRBV18	TRBJ2-5	NA	ASSPSYLEETQY
TRBV24-1	TRBJ2-3	few	ATSDGGFTDTQY
TRBV4-3	TRBJ2-5	NA	ASSQDGGGVQETQY
TRBV6-2/TRBV6-3	TRBJ1-1	NA	ASSRTGWDTEAF
TRBV29-1	TRBJ2-1	NA	SVEYGYNEQF
TRBV4-3	TRBJ2-2	NA	ASSRLAAGGNGELF
TRBV20-1	TRBJ1-4	NA	SARDRGGPEKLF